The clone carrying this TCR beta chain was counted between two and nine times. What it binds is unknown. Reverse transcription of all isolated RNA meant that expressed TCRB transcripts were sequenced. Libraries were prepared by immunoSEQ multiplex PCR; TCRdb keeps only in-frame clonotypes and omits some of them. The sample contains tens of thousands of clones, around 52% of which appear only once. The data derive from a study of beta chain features in type 1 diabetes. Study information: Examination of sorted cells across all samples involved over 95 million cells. Study-level results: A closer apparent resemblance between naive, central memory and Treg TCRB repertoires was seen in patients than in healthy donors.

Germline V gives CDR1 SGHDN, CDR2 FVKESK. There are 16 residues in the CDR3. The V end was cut by 4 bases, the J end by 0 bases, with 13 bases between. Sorting based on CD45RO/CCR7/CD25/CD127/CD95/CD27 separated CD4+ naive, central memory, regulatory and stem cell-like memory cells. The chain employs TRBV14 and TRBJ2-4, with D possibly TRBD2 on 6 matching bases. This sequence was found in a young woman in good health. Sequencing was performed on Tregs from blood. CDR3 region: CASSPRGGRAKNIQYF. The CDR3 bases are TGTGCCAGCAGCCCTCGGGGAGGCAGAGCCAAAAACATTCAGTACTTC.